These 13 T cell receptor beta chains were all obtained from the same sample, sequenced in a study of blood T cell repertoires in COVID-19. Here immunoSEQ multiplex PCR was the method, and the copy in TCRdb shows in-frame clones only, minus some. The sample shows around 190,000 clones, 88% of them seen only once. Source material: peripheral blood. Receptors originate from a human donor in a cohort sampled during active COVID-19.

This chain joins TRBV2 and TRBJ2-6; 8 bases line up with TRBD1. V lost 5 bases to trimming and J lost 2 bases; unmatched junction nucleotides: 11. The germline V gene has CDR1 SNHLY and CDR2 FYNNEI. The CDR3 length is 18 residues. The CDR3 coding sequence is TGTGCCAGCAGTCCGGGACAGGTGGGAACGCCTGGGGCCAACGTCCTGACTTTC. Protein product: CASSPGQVGTPGANVLTF.

The rearrangement links TRBV7-9 to TRBJ1-3, with a weak D call TRBD1 (6 bases). The CDR3 length is 16 residues. V lost 2 bases to trimming and J lost 1 base, with 12 bases between them. Germline V gene lookup returns CDR1 SEHNR and CDR2 FQNEAQ (reference sequence). The CDR3 protein is CASSLLGTFSGNTIYF. The CDR3 bases are TGTGCCAGCAGCTTACTTGGGACATTTTCTGGAAACACCATATATTTT.

As for this clone: The same CDR3 is also encoded by other DNA sequences in this sample. The rearrangement links TRBV9 to TRBJ2-1; 9 bases map to TRBD2. The CDR3 runs to 15 residues. Per germline, CDR1 SGDLS and CDR2 YYNGEE. V gave up 0 bases and J gave up 5 bases; unmatched junction bases: 3. The CDR3 sequence is CASSVETSGNNEQFF. The CDR3 nucleotides read TGTGCCAGCAGCGTAGAGACTAGCGGTAACAATGAGCAGTTCTTC.

J is TRBJ2-5 and V is TRBV7-9; TRBD2 aligns across 14 bases. The CDR3 is 17 amino acids. The germline gives CDR1 SEHNR, CDR2 FQNEAQ (reference sequence). After removal of 5 bases from V and 2 bases from J, the junction contained 7 bases not matched to a gene. The CDR3 DNA follows: TGTGCCAGCAGCGCGGGGACTAGCGGGAGTAAGCAAGAGACCCAGTACTTC. Its translation: CASSAGTSGSKQETQYF.

This chain joins TRBV15 and TRBJ2-7; D call uncertain. Germline V lookup: CDR1 LNHNV, CDR2 YYDKDF (reference sequence). CDR3 length: 13 residues. The ends were cut back, 1 base at V and 2 bases at J, with 6 bases in the middle. The CDR3 nucleotides read TGTGCCACCAGCAGAGGGCAGACCTACGAGCAGTACTTC. The encoded protein is CATSRGQTYEQYF.

The chain links TRBV3-1 (or the pseudogene TRBV3-2) to TRBJ2-3, with TRBD2 matching over 11 bases. Germline V CDR1 and CDR2: LGHDT, YNNKEL (reference sequence). Losses at the gene ends were 4 bases for V and 5 bases for J; bases not matched to a gene: 5. The CDR3 extends over 15 amino acids. The CDR3 DNA reads TGTGCCAGCAGCCTTAGCGGGGGGGCAGGAGATACGCAGTATTTT. Amino acids: CASSLSGGAGDTQYF.

The rearrangement joins TRBV27 to TRBJ2-3; D is unclear. CDR1 MNHEY and CDR2 SMNVEV come from the germline V gene (reference sequence). CDR3 size: 13 residues. Trimming took off 8 bases at V and 2 bases at J, with 11 bases between the two ends. The CDR3 spells CASYSVNTDTQYF. CDR3 DNA sequence: TGTGCCAGCTATTCCGTAAACACAGATACGCAGTATTTT.

The chain recombines TRBV5-1 with TRBJ2-3; D is undetermined. The CDR3 length is 16 residues. Trimming took 0 bases from V and 2 from J, leaving 13 bases between them. From germline, CDR1 is SGHRS and CDR2 YFSETQ. CDR3 amino acids: CASSLVPTPATDTQYF. The CDR3 DNA sequence: TGCGCCAGCAGCTTGGTACCGACACCCGCCACAGATACGCAGTATTTT. The full variable domain, in which reference TRBV5-1 and TRBJ2-3 provide the parts outside the CDR3, is KAGVTQTPRYLIKTRGQQVTLSCSPISGHRSVSWYQQTPGQGLQFLFEYFSETQRNKGNFPGRFSGRQFSNSRSEMNVSTLELGDSALYLCASSLVPTPATDTQYFGPGTRLTVL.

This clone appeared a few times. The chain combines TRBV5-1 with TRBJ2-1; 10 positions agree with TRBD1. CDR1 is SGHRS, CDR2 YFSETQ, per germline. With V trimmed by 3 bases and J by 1 base, 4 bases remained unmatched. The CDR3 has 16 residues. The CDR3 loop reads CASSYGQGGSYNEQFF. The CDR3 DNA follows: TGCGCCAGCAGCTATGGACAGGGGGGGTCCTACAATGAGCAGTTCTTC.

J is TRBJ2-7 and V is TRBV28, with 11 bases identical to TRBD1. This CDR3 spans 14 amino acids. Germline CDR1 reads MDHEN; CDR2 reads SYDVKM. V trimming: 5 bases; J trimming: 2 bases; junction bases outside the gene matches: 2. Here the CDR3 DNA reads TGTGCCAGCAGTGAGGACAGGGGGCCCTACGAGCAGTACTTC. Its protein is CASSEDRGPYEQYF. The variable domain in full, with the rest retrieved from reference TRBV28 and TRBJ2-7, is DVKVTQSSRYLVKRTGEKVFLECVQDMDHENMFWYRQDPGLGLRLIYFSYDVKMKEKGDIPEGYSVSREKKERFSLILESASTNQTSMYLCASSEDRGPYEQYFGPGTRLTVT.

V is TRBV6-5 and J is TRBJ2-4, with TRBD2 identical over 10 bases. The ends lost 6 bases at V and 7 bases at J; junction bases unmatched: 6. The CDR3 extends over 14 amino acids. The V gene's germline CDR1 is MNHEY and CDR2 SVGAGI. CDR3 in amino acids: CASSLSGGFNIQYF. The CDR3 DNA sequence: TGTGCCAGCAGCCTTAGCGGGGGGTTTAACATTCAGTACTTC.

The gene calls are TRBV7-2 and TRBJ1-2, with 8 positions matching TRBD1. The junction had 16 bases not matched to a gene; V was cut back by 4 bases and J by 0 bases. CDR3 size: 19 residues. Germline-derived CDR1 and CDR2 are SGHTA and FQGNSA. The chain's CDR3 is CASSSRTGIIQVANYGYTF. The CDR3 DNA reads as TGTGCCAGCAGCTCCCGGACAGGGATAATCCAAGTAGCTAACTATGGCTACACCTTC. The entire variable domain, with the rest obtained from reference TRBV7-2 and TRBJ1-2, is as follows: GAGVSQSPSNKVTEKGKDVELRCDPISGHTALYWYRQSLGQGLEFLIYFQGNSAPDKSGLPSDRFSAERTGGSVSTLTIQRTQQEDSAVYLCASSSRTGIIQVANYGYTFGSGTRLTVV.

The V gene is TRBV10-1, the J gene TRBJ2-2, with 8 bases identical to TRBD1. Germline V gene lookup returns CDR1 WNHNN and CDR2 SYGVQD (reference sequence). Trimming removed 10 bases from V and 4 bases from J; junction bases left unmatched: 5. This CDR3 has 13 residues. The CDR3 loop is CATGTGPTGELFF. As DNA, the CDR3 is TGCGCCACCGGGACAGGCCCCACCGGGGAGCTGTTTTTT.